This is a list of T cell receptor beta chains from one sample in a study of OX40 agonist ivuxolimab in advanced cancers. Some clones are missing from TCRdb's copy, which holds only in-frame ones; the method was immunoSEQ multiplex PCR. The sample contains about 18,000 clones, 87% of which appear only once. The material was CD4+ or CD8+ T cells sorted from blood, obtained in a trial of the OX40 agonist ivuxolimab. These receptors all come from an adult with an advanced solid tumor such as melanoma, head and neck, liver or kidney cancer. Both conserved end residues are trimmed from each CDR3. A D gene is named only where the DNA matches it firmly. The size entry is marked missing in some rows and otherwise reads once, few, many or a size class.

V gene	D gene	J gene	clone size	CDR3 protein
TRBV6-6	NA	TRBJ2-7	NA	ASTSGEPAAHEQY
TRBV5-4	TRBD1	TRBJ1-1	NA	ASRPDRANTEAF
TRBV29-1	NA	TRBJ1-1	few	SVLLGSTEAF
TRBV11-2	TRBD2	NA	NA	ASSSPEGGLHEQY
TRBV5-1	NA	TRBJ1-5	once	ASTGRRNNNQPQH
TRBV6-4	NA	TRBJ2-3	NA	ASSDSGHTQY
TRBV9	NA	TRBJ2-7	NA	ASSTGLKTYEQY
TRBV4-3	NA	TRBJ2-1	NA	ASSRDPPPHNEQF
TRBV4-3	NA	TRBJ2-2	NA	ASSQGGGGELF
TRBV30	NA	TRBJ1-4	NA	AWGGAGLENEKLF
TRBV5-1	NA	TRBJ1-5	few	ASSPEGGQPQH
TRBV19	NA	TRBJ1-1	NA	ASNIEGQTEAF
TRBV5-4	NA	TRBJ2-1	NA	ASRHTGLSYNEQF
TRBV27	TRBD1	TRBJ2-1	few	ASSLTGTGGDNEQF
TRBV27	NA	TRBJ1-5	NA	ASSSSFGVSNQPQH
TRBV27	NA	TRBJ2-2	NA	ASNSGVGTGELF
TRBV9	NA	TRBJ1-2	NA	ASSPHGGGSNYGYT
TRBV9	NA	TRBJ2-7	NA	ASSVAGMREQY
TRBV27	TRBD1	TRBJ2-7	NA	ASSLGTGFYEQY
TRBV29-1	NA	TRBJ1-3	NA	SVFEDTIY
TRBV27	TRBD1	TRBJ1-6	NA	ASSFGQGWSPLH
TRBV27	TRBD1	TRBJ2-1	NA	ASSTPGQASNEQF
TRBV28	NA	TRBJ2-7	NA	ASSLPMDPYEQY
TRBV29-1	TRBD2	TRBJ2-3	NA	SVDEAGDGTDTQY
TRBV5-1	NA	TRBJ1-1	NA	ASSLGSYTEAF
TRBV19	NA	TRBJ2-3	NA	ASSPRVSTDTQY
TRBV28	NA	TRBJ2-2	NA	ASRSRITGELF
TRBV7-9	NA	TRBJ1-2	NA	ASSLAGGYGYT
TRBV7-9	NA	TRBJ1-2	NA	ASSSGAAHGYT
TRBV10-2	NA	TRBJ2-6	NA	ASKWDTYQTDANVLT
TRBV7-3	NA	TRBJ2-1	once	ASSSTSGLTNYNEQF
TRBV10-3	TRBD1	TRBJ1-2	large	AISESTGERGYT
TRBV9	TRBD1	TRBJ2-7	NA	ASSAGLVMTGGDQY
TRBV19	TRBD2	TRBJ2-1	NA	ASTLLAGAGEQF
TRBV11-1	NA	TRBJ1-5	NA	ASSPTVSNQPQH
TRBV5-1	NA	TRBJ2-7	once	ASSFGNAYEQY
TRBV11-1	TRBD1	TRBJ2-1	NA	ASSLSTGGVLNEQF
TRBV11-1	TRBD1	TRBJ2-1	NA	ASSLRVTGLQDEQF
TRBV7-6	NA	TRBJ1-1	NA	ASTLSTEAF
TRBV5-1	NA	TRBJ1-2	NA	ASSAGVDVTNYGYT
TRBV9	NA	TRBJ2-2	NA	ASSVVWTGKNTGELF
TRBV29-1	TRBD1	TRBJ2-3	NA	SVEGSTGTGTTDTQY
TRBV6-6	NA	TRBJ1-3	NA	ASAGARGDTIY
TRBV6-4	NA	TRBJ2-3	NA	ASSVEGDTDTQY
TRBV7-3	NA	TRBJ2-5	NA	ASRLPLLGQGRSETQY
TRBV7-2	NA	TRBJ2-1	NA	ASSLRQAHNEQF
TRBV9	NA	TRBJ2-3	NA	ASSVAPGLSGDTQY